One T cell receptor beta chain is described in this entry. Its target is not known. These data come from a study of cytomegalovirus exposure and HLA in healthy donors. General study results and limits: Rare TCR sequences dominated, though some public TCRs recurred in many donors.

Use of 60 Vbeta and 13 Jbeta primers characterized the PCR. Measured with immunoSEQ multiplex PCR; TCRdb has only the in-frame clones, and not every one. This sample carries over 100,000 clones, with about 3.8% going to the ten biggest clones. In germline, CDR1 is MNHEY, CDR2 SVGAGI. The CDR3 has 13 residues. Trimming removed 6 bases from V and 3 bases from J; junction bases left unmatched: 4. Sequenced material: PBMCs. This chain uses TRBV6-5 with TRBJ1-1, with 7 bases matching TRBD1. The TCR comes from a man aged 30 to 45 in good health and CMV-seronegative. CDR3 in amino acids: CASRDRDYTEAFF. CDR3 sequence (DNA): TGTGCCAGCAGAGACAGGGATTACACTGAAGCTTTCTTT.